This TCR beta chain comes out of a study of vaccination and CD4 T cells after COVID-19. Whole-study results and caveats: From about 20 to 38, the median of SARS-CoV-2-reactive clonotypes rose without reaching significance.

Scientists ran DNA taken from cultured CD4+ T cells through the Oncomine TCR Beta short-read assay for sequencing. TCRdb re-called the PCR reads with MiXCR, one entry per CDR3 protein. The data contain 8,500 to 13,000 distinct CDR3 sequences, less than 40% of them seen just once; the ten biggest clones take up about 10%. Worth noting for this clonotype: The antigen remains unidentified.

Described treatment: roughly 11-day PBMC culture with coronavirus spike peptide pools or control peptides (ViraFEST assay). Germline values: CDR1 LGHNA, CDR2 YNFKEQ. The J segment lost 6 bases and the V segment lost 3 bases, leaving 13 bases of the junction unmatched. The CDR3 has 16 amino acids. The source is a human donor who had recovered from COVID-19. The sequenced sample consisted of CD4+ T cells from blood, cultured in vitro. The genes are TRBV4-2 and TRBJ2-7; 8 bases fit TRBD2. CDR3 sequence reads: CASSHRDGRGGGEQYF. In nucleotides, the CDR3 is TGTGCCAGCAGCCACCGGGACGGCCGGGGGGGAGGCGAGCAGTACTTC.